The T cell receptor beta chain described here comes from a study of STAT5B mutations in CD4+ large granular lymphocyte leukemia (dated by TCRdb to between 2022 and 2023). Study-level background: Among healthy controls, the CDR3 'QG' motif was associated with a particular HLA allele. TCRbeta repertoires of CD4+ T-cell large granular lymphocyte leukemia patients were compared with those of healthy blood donors. The purity of purified fractions was confirmed by flow cytometry on FACSCanto II or FACSVerse to exceed 95% among lymphocytes. Points the paper makes about the study in general: The data were not HLA-matched, and the relatively small sample size could explain the higher clonality seen in CD4+ compared with CD8+ T-LGLL. Compared with healthy CD4+ repertoires, CD4-sorted patient repertoires appeared more clonal, and this difference remained even after the putative leukemic clones were removed. The main leukemic clonotypes were found to be private to each patient, although more than 20% of the main leukemic clonotypes were detected at low frequency in the non-leukemic repertoires of other patients. Enrichment of TRBV06-family usage was observed among the top patient clones (8/27) relative to healthy controls (2/35).

The immunoSEQ assay at survey resolution was used to sequence TCRbeta rearrangements from genomic DNA. The original pipeline was this. In the TCR sequencing data, the lowest productive clonotype frequency that could be detected was 2.59 x 10-5. Only productive TCRbeta rearrangements, meaning sequences that were complete and in-frame, were kept for the analyses. Sample clonality was computed as Simpson clonality in the immunoSEQ Analyzer version 3.0. Clones were binned by frequency as very rare, small, medium, large (1-20%) or hyperexpanded (>20%). OLGA 1.2.3 estimated generation probabilities, VDJtools produced V-gene circos plots, VDJdb was queried for specificities, and GLIPH identified CDR3 motifs. Entries here come from immuneACCESS through TCRdb and include only in-frame sequences with V and J called. Some clones fail to appear in such tables; in the studies checked, an unresolved V gene covers under half of the shortfall, and the cause of the remainder is unknown. V and J calls and clone size come straight from that table; D and trimming were deduced from the DNA. The sample table lists fewer than 40,000 clones, 60% to 80% of them with a count of one. The ten largest clonotypes hold 0.4% to 0.45% of the sample.

Buffy coats from 35 to 40 blood donors, supplied by the Finnish Red Cross blood service, were used as healthy controls. All TCR-sequenced material derived from peripheral blood: patient blood samples and healthy donor buffy coats. Peripheral blood mononuclear cells were isolated by Ficoll-Hypaque gradient centrifugation. CD4+ cells were purified magnetically from the buffy coats of healthy controls. Genomic DNA was extracted with the Gentra Puregene Cell and Tissue kit and quantified on a Qubit 2.0 fluorometer. Note on this clone: The antigen it recognizes is unknown. No base qualities exist here, and no much larger clone lies one base off it.

The germline V gene yields MNHEY for CDR1 and SVGAGI for CDR2. Relative to germline, V is 2 bases shorter and J is 5 bases shorter, with 9 bases between their ends. The cysteine opens and the phenylalanine closes a CDR3 of 13 amino acids. Just the 39-base CDR3 DNA is kept, in frame starting at base 1. This TCR was sampled from a human donor in good health. The sequence links TRBV6-5 to TRBJ1-2, with no confident D gene call. Sequencing was carried out using CD4+ T cells from blood buffy coats. The CDR3 corresponds to CASSYPDSYGYTF. The DNA is TGTGCCAGCAGTTACCCCGACTCGTATGGCTACACCTTC.